This TCR beta chain was sequenced in a study of control samples from healthy donors and cancer patients. CDR3 size: 17 residues. The V gene end was trimmed by 4 bases and the J gene end by 4 bases; junction bases not matched to a gene: 6. Germline V lookup: CDR1 LGHDT, CDR2 YNNKEL (reference sequence). Generated by immunoSEQ multiplex PCR, the TCRdb table keeps only in-frame clones and is missing some. This repertoire shows fewer than 200,000 clones, 70% to 90% found once; its top ten account for around 5.1%. This clone was detected only once. The rearrangement uses TRBV3-1 (or the pseudogene TRBV3-2) and TRBJ2-3; 15 bases fit TRBD2. The sample was blood. This sequence was found in a woman aged 30 to 39 in good health. For the CDR3, the DNA is TGTGCCAGCAGCCTAGGACTAGCGGGAGGGGGCGCAGATACGCAGTATTTT. This encodes CASSLGLAGGGADTQYF.